This is a list of T cell receptor beta chains from one sample in a study of OX40 agonist ivuxolimab in advanced cancers. Repertoires were generated with immunoSEQ multiplex PCR, while TCRdb's copy carries only in-frame clones and drops some. This table has about 93,000 clones, 94% appearing once. The specimen comprised CD4+ or CD8+ T cells sorted from blood, sampled in a trial of the OX40 agonist ivuxolimab. The receptors shown here come from an adult with an advanced solid tumor such as melanoma, head and neck, liver or kidney cancer. Each CDR3 is given with its conserved first and last residue. D genes are given only for firm matches. Where a row states a size, it is once, few, many or the class of an expanded clone; other rows omit it.

>TRBV7-3|TRBJ2-6|TRBD2|-
CASSRGLAGAPSGANVLTF
TGTGCCAGCAGCCGGGGACTAGCGGGAGCTCCCTCTGGGGCCAACGTCCTGACTTTC
>TRBV19|TRBJ2-1|-|-
CASSRKGEGRYNEQFF
TGTGCCAGTAGTAGGAAGGGGGAGGGCCGGTACAATGAGCAGTTCTTC
>TRBV29-1|TRBJ2-7|-|-
CSAGTFSYEQYF
TGCAGCGCCGGGACATTCTCCTACGAGCAGTACTTC
>TRBV6-5|TRBJ2-7|TRBD2|-
CASSYEGLAAYEQYF
TGTGCCAGCAGTTACGAGGGACTAGCGGCCTACGAGCAGTACTTC
>TRBV13|TRBJ2-7|-|-
CASSLQAGEQYF
TGTGCCAGCAGCCTACAAGCGGGTGAGCAGTACTTC
>TRBV29-1|TRBJ2-2|-|-
CSVTTGLGTGELFF
TGCAGCGTAACCACTGGCCTCGGCACCGGGGAGCTGTTTTTT
>TRBV19|TRBJ2-7|-|-
CASSIGVGNEQYF
TGTGCCAGTAGTATAGGGGTAGGCAACGAGCAGTACTTC
>TRBV7-2|TRBJ2-3|-|-
CASSLVEYSSTDTQYF
TGTGCCAGCAGCTTAGTAGAGTATTCTAGCACAGATACGCAGTATTTT
>TRBV2|TRBJ2-1|-|-
CASSDYNSWFF
TGTGCCAGCAGTGATTATAATTCCTGGTTCTTC
>TRBV7-9|TRBJ2-5|-|-
CASSSGTVGTQYF
TGTGCCAGCAGCTCCGGGACCGTAGGGACCCAGTACTTC
>TRBV19|TRBJ1-2|-|-
CASSKVVQGFSGYTF
TGTGCCAGTAGTAAAGTTGTACAAGGATTCAGTGGCTACACCTTC
>TRBV25-1|TRBJ2-2|TRBD2|-
CASSELAGTGELFF
TGTGCCAGCAGTGAGCTAGCGGGTACCGGGGAGCTGTTTTTT
>TRBV7-9|TRBJ2-5|TRBD2|once
CASTSGELQETQYF
TGTGCCAGCACCAGCGGGGAGCTCCAAGAGACCCAGTACTTC
>TRBV4-3|TRBJ1-4|-|once
CASSQGSYNEKLFF
TGCGCCAGCAGCCAGGGCAGCTATAATGAAAAACTGTTTTTT
>TRBV5-4|TRBJ1-1|-|many
CASSSVGNTEAFF
TGTGCCAGCAGCTCGGTGGGGAACACTGAAGCTTTCTTT
>TRBV19|TRBJ2-2|-|-
CASSPSLRGPGELFF
TGTGCCAGTAGTCCCAGCCTCAGGGGACCCGGGGAGCTGTTTTTT
>TRBV29-1|TRBJ2-7|TRBD1|-
CSVEGGQGDSYEQYF
TGCAGCGTTGAAGGAGGCCAGGGGGACTCCTACGAGCAGTACTTC
>TRBV11-2|TRBJ2-3|-|-
CASSLVGGGAADTQYF
TGTGCCAGCAGCTTAGTAGGTGGGGGGGCCGCAGATACGCAGTATTTT
>TRBV6-5|TRBJ2-1|-|-
CASSYSRDPSNNEQFF
TGTGCCAGCAGTTACTCGCGGGACCCAAGTAACAATGAGCAGTTCTTC
>TRBV7-2|TRBJ2-1|-|-
CASSYIVLTESGDEQFF
TGTGCCAGCAGCTACATTGTGCTGACAGAGAGTGGGGATGAGCAGTTCTTC
>TRBV11-2|TRBJ2-4|-|-
CASSLAFGGKNIQYF
TGTGCCAGCAGCTTAGCTTTTGGGGGGAAAAACATTCAGTACTTC
>TRBV7-6|TRBJ2-7|-|-
CASSLGSGPYEQYF
TGTGCCAGCAGCTTGGGTAGCGGCCCCTACGAGCAGTACTTC
>TRBV6-4|TRBJ1-1|-|-
CASSTRLNTEAFF
TGTGCCAGCTCCACAAGGCTAAACACTGAAGCTTTCTTT
>TRBV7-6|TRBJ2-1|TRBD2|-
CASSPTSVPNEQFF
TGTGCCAGCAGCCCCACTAGCGTACCCAATGAGCAGTTCTTC
>TRBV6-5|TRBJ2-2|-|-
CATTGASTGELFF
TGTGCCACTACCGGCGCGAGTACCGGGGAGCTGTTTTTT
>TRBV5-6|TRBJ1-2|-|-
CASSFGVIGGLDYGYTF
TGTGCCAGCAGCTTTGGGGTAATCGGGGGGCTAGACTATGGCTACACCTTC
>TRBV27|TRBJ2-3|TRBD2|-
CASSITSGGLYTQYF
TGTGCCAGCAGTATTACTAGCGGGGGGTTATATACGCAGTATTTT
>TRBV6-1|TRBJ1-2|-|-
CASSVLQDFYGYTF
TGTGCCAGCAGTGTACTTCAGGACTTTTATGGCTACACCTTC
>TRBV27|TRBJ1-1|-|-
CASSFGLQGNTEAFF
TGTGCCAGCAGTTTCGGGTTACAGGGAAACACTGAAGCTTTCTTT
>TRBV11-2|TRBJ2-1|TRBD2|-
CASSYRTSGGYNEQFF
TGTGCCAGCAGTTACAGGACTAGCGGGGGGTACAATGAGCAGTTCTTC
>TRBV10-3|TRBJ2-3|-|-
CAISESGRPPDTQYF
TGTGCCATCAGTGAGTCGGGCCGCCCCCCCGATACGCAGTATTTT
>TRBV9|TRBJ2-7|TRBD1|once
CASSPWDRGEEQYF
TGTGCCAGCAGCCCCTGGGACAGGGGAGAAGAGCAGTACTTC
>TRBV7-9|TRBJ2-2|-|-
CASSFSDGELFF
TGTGCCAGCAGCTTTTCCGATGGGGAGCTGTTTTTT
>TRBV2|TRBJ2-3|TRBD2|-
CASGLAGSDTQYF
TGTGCCAGCGGACTAGCGGGATCAGATACGCAGTATTTT
>TRBV27|TRBJ2-2|-|-
CASSLLGLGGELFF
TGTGCCAGCAGTTTGCTGGGGCTCGGCGGGGAGCTGTTTTTT
>TRBV12-2|TRBJ2-7|-|-
CASRFEGNYEQYF
TGTGCAAGTCGCTTCGAGGGGAACTACGAGCAGTACTTC
>TRBV6-6|TRBJ2-1|-|once
CASSPGSYNEQFF
TGTGCCAGCAGCCCCGGGAGCTACAATGAGCAGTTCTTC
>TRBV10-3|TRBJ1-3|-|-
CAISESIQDRNTIYF
TGTGCCATCAGTGAGTCGATACAGGATAGAAACACCATATATTTT
>TRBV4-3|TRBJ1-1|TRBD1|-
CASSQAGPGQGYVEAFF
TGCGCCAGCAGCCAAGCCGGACCGGGACAGGGGTATGTTGAAGCTTTCTTT
>TRBV7-9|TRBJ2-1|TRBD1|once
CASSPLQGAAYNEQFF
TGTGCCAGCAGCCCCCTACAGGGGGCGGCCTACAATGAGCAGTTCTTC
>TRBV2|TRBJ1-5|TRBD1|-
CASSEPGTGHQPQHF
TGTGCCAGCAGTGAACCTGGGACAGGGCATCAGCCCCAGCATTTT
>TRBV7-8|TRBJ2-1|TRBD2|-
CASSLTRAGEIGNNEQFF
TGTGCCAGCAGCCTAACCCGAGCGGGAGAGATAGGAAACAATGAGCAGTTCTTC
>TRBV27|TRBJ2-5|-|-
CASSGWPGAQYF
TGTGCCAGCTCTGGTTGGCCGGGGGCCCAGTACTTC
>TRBV29-1|TRBJ2-7|TRBD2|-
CSVEERGSYEQYF
TGCAGCGTTGAGGAGCGGGGGTCCTACGAGCAGTACTTC
>TRBV13|TRBJ1-2|TRBD1|-
CASKIDRGRRGYTF
TGTGCCAGTAAAATCGACAGGGGGCGGCGTGGCTACACCTTC
>TRBV27|TRBJ2-1|-|-
CASSVEGGLSYNEQFF
TGTGCCAGCAGTGTAGAGGGGGGCCTGTCCTACAATGAGCAGTTCTTC
>TRBV6-1|TRBJ2-1|TRBD2|-
CASSERPPTSGTYNEQFF
TGTGCCAGCAGTGAACGGCCGCCGACTAGCGGGACATACAATGAGCAGTTCTTC
>TRBV25-1|TRBJ2-5|-|-
CASSDGTQYF
TGTGCCAGCAGTGATGGGACCCAGTACTTC